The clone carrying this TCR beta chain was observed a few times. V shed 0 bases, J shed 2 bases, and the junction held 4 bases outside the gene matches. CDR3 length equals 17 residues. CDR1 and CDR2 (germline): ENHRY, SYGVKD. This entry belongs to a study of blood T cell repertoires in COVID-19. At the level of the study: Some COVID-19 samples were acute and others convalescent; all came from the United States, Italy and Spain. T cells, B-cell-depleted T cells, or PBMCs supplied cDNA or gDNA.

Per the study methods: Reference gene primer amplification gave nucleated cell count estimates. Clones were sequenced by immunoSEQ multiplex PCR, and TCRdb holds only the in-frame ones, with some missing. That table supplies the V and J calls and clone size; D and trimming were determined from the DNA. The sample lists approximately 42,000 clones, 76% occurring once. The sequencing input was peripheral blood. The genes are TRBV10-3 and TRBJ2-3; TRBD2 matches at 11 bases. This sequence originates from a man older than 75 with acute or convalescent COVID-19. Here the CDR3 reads CAISESTSGVNTDTQYF. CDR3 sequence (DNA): TGTGCCATCAGTGAGTCGACTAGCGGGGTTAACACAGATACGCAGTATTTT.